The 20 T cell receptor beta chains presented below share a single source sample, sequenced in a study of T cells in localized non-small cell lung cancer. TCRdb's table, derived via immunoSEQ multiplex PCR, lists solely in-frame clones and lacks some. Of about 1,500 clones listed, 20% to 25% are singletons. Material: normal lung tissue next to the tumor, obtained before any cancer treatment. These receptors originate from a male donor older than 55 with stage I lung adenocarcinoma.

V and J are TRBV30 and TRBJ1-3, with D unresolved. The CDR3 is 12 amino acids. With 6 bases removed from V and 1 base from J, the gap between germline ends came to 7 bases. Per the germline V gene, CDR1 is GTSNPN and CDR2 is SVGIG (reference sequence). CDR3 loop: CACGLSGNTIYF. CDR3 bases: TGTGCCTGCGGCTTATCTGGAAACACCATATATTTT. The variable domain in full, with the rest retrieved from reference TRBV30 and TRBJ1-3, is SQTIHQWPATLVQPVGSPLSLECTVEGTSNPNLYWYRQAAGRGLQLLFYSVGIGQISSEVPQNLSASRPQDRQFILSSKKLLLSDSGFYLCACGLSGNTIYFGEGSWLTVV.

The V call is TRBV29-1, the J call TRBJ2-1, with TRBD1 matching over 8 bases. Germline V lookup: CDR1 SQVTM, CDR2 ANQGSEA. This CDR3 has 12 residues. After removal of 4 bases from V and 9 bases from J, the junction contained 5 bases not matched to a gene. The CDR3 region has the DNA TGCAGCGTTGGGACAGGGAGTACTGAGCAGTTCTTC. Its translation: CSVGTGSTEQFF.

This clone is deemed medium-sized (0.01 to 0.1%). The chain uses TRBV9 and TRBJ2-3; TRBD2 aligns across 10 bases. CDR1 is SGDLS, CDR2 YYNGEE, per germline. Trimming took 0 bases from V and 3 from J; bases not matched to a gene: 4. The CDR3 runs 16 residues. The CDR3 sequence: CASSVEAGGPTDTQYF. For the CDR3, the DNA is TGTGCCAGCAGCGTAGAAGCGGGGGGGCCGACAGATACGCAGTATTTT.

The DNA for the CDR3 is TGTGCCAGCAGCAACAGGCTAGCGGGAAGAGAGACCCAGTACTTC. Its translation: CASSNRLAGRETQYF. V usage is TRBV11-3 and J usage is TRBJ2-5; TRBD2 agrees at 9 bases. V dropped 5 bases and J dropped 4; count of bases not matched to a gene: 8. Germline values: CDR1 SGHNT, CDR2 YENEEA. The CDR3 spans 15 residues.

The CDR3, as DNA: TGTGCCAGCAGTGCCCAACAGGGAGCGGATGGCTACACCTTC. It yields the protein CASSAQQGADGYTF. The V call is TRBV6-8, the J call TRBJ1-2; a possible D gene is TRBD1 (6 bases). V shed 5 bases and J shed 6 bases, with 16 bases lying between them. Germline loops: CDR1 MNHGY, CDR2 SAAAGT. CDR3 size: 14 residues.

This clone was seen a few times. The CDR3 here is CASSLDSFNEKLFF. Here the CDR3 DNA reads TGTGCCAGCAGCCTGGACAGCTTTAATGAAAAACTGTTTTTT. V gene TRBV11-3 combines with J gene TRBJ1-4, with D perhaps matching TRBD1 (6 bases). Trimming removed 5 bases at V and 4 bases at J, with 11 bases between. The CDR3 is 14 residues long. CDR1 is SGHNT and CDR2 is YENEEA in the germline V gene.

This clone is labeled as medium-sized. The chain employs TRBV11-3 and TRBJ1-4; TRBD1 aligns across 8 bases. V shed 1 base, J shed 6 bases, and the junction held 4 bases outside the gene matches. This CDR3 is 15 amino acids long. Germline V CDR1 and CDR2: SGHNT, YENEEA. CDR3 coding DNA: TGTGCCAGCAGCTTAGGGACAGGGACCCATGAAAAACTGTTTTTT. Its translation is CASSLGTGTHEKLFF.

This clone was found a few times. This chain uses TRBV11-3 with TRBJ1-3; perhaps TRBD1 as D (6 bases). Between the trimmed V and J ends, which lost 3 bases and 0 bases, there was a span of 15 bases. CDR3 length: 17 amino acids. The germline V gene has CDR1 SGHNT and CDR2 YENEEA. This CDR3 is CASSLGATKNSGNTIYF. For the CDR3, the DNA is TGTGCCAGCAGCTTGGGGGCCACCAAAAACTCTGGAAACACCATATATTTT.

CDR3: CASSPFSERESLGQYF. CDR3 nucleotide sequence: TGTGCCAGCTCGCCCTTTTCGGAGCGGGAGAGCCTGGGGCAGTACTTC. The chain couples TRBV18 to TRBJ2-7; 8 nucleotides agree with TRBD2. The V gene's germline CDR1 is KGHSH and CDR2 LQKENI. The CDR3 consists of 16 residues. Trimming removed 6 bases from V and 9 bases from J; junction bases left unmatched: 19.

This clone appeared a few times. The chain recombines TRBV9 with TRBJ2-7; TRBD1 is a possible D gene (5 bases). V lost 0 bases and J 1 base, leaving 17 bases between the germline ends. The CDR3 runs 17 residues. The germline CDR1 and CDR2 sequences are SGDLS and YYNGEE. CDR3 protein: CASSVGWHFRGSYEQYF. The CDR3 DNA is TGTGCCAGCAGCGTAGGTTGGCATTTTAGGGGATCCTACGAGCAGTACTTC.

This clone appeared a few times. CDR3 loop: CASSSGPEGYEQYF. As DNA, the CDR3 is TGTGCCAGCAGCTCGGGCCCCGAGGGATACGAGCAGTACTTC. This sequence joins TRBV9 and TRBJ2-7; D perhaps matches TRBD2 (5 bases). V was clipped by 4 bases and J by 4 bases, with 15 bases between them. Germline V gene data show CDR1 as SGDLS and CDR2 as YYNGEE. The CDR3 runs to 14 residues. The full variable domain, its missing parts supplied by reference TRBV9 and TRBJ2-7, is DSGVTQTPKHLITATGQRVTLRCSPRSGDLSVYWYQQSLDQGLQFLIQYYNGEERAKGNILERFSAQQFPDLHSELNLSSLELGDSALYFCASSSGPEGYEQYFGPGTRLTVT.

This clone turned up a few times. The genes are TRBV11-3 and TRBJ1-1, with 11 nucleotides matching TRBD1. The CDR3 contains 20 residues. Trimming took 3 bases from V and 3 from J; bases not matched to a gene: 18. Germline loops: CDR1 SGHNT, CDR2 YENEEA. The CDR3 here is CASSLGKRTGGPLRYTEAFF. CDR3 DNA: TGTGCCAGCAGCTTGGGCAAGCGGACAGGGGGCCCTCTCCGTTACACTGAAGCTTTCTTT. Full variable domain (missing parts from reference TRBV11-3 and TRBJ1-1): EAGVVQSPRYKIIEKKQPVAFWCNPISGHNTLYWYLQNLGQGPELLIRYENEEAVDDSQLPKDRFSAERLKGVDSTLKIQPAELGDSAVYLCASSLGKRTGGPLRYTEAFFGQGTRLTVV.

This clone was observed a handful of times. The chain combines TRBV5-1 with TRBJ2-4; D might be TRBD2 (6 bases). CDR1 is SGHRS and CDR2 is YFSETQ in the germline V gene. The CDR3 sequence is 16 residues long. Trimming cost V 4 bases and J 0 bases, with 14 bases left between them. This chain's CDR3 is CASSPGDFLAKNIQYF. CDR3 coding DNA: TGCGCCAGCAGCCCGGGGGACTTCTTAGCCAAAAACATTCAGTACTTC. Full variable domain (rest looked up from reference TRBV5-1 and TRBJ2-4): KAGVTQTPRYLIKTRGQQVTLSCSPISGHRSVSWYQQTPGQGLQFLFEYFSETQRNKGNFPGRFSGRQFSNSRSEMNVSTLELGDSALYLCASSPGDFLAKNIQYFGAGTRLSVL.

There are a few counts of this clone. The chain employs TRBV11-3 and TRBJ2-1, with D perhaps matching TRBD1 or TRBD2 (7 bases each). V was pared by 5 bases and J by 8 bases, with 16 bases between. CDR3 length: 14 residues. Germline loops: CDR1 SGHNT, CDR2 YENEEA. The CDR3 loop reads CASSLQGGLDEQFF. CDR3 bases: TGTGCCAGCAGCCTCCAGGGGGGGTTGGATGAGCAGTTCTTC.

The J gene is TRBJ2-6, the V gene TRBV30; no reliable D call. CDR1 and CDR2 (germline): GTSNPN, SVGIG (reference sequence). The CDR3 covers 14 residues. V gave up 1 base and J gave up 0 bases, with 4 bases separating them. The CDR3 DNA sequence: TGTGCCTGGAGTGGGGACTCTGGGGCCAACGTCCTGACTTTC. Amino acid sequence: CAWSGDSGANVLTF.

The table lists this clone with a few counts. The chain couples TRBV15 to TRBJ2-7; 7 positions match TRBD2. From germline, CDR1 is LNHNV and CDR2 YYDKDF (reference sequence). J lost 4 bases, V lost 0 bases, and 6 bases had no gene match. The CDR3 length is 15 residues. For the CDR3, the DNA is TGTGCCACCAGCAGAGATCGGGGGGTATGGTACGAGCAGTACTTC. Its protein product is CATSRDRGVWYEQYF.

This clone is medium-sized (0.01 to 0.1%) within its sample. The junction departs from the called germline gene at one end, perhaps through a read error. The rearrangement joins TRBV11-3 to TRBJ2-1, with 7 bases aligning to TRBD2. Germline V gives CDR1 SGHNT, CDR2 YENEEA. The CDR3 is 16 amino acids. The CDR3 reads CARSLQSLADYNEQFF. The CDR3 bases are TGTGCCAGAAGCTTACAAAGTCTAGCGGACTACAATGAGCAGTTCTTC. The full variable domain, rest sourced from reference TRBV11-3 and TRBJ2-1, is EAGVVQSPRYKIIEKKQPVAFWCNPISGHNTLYWYLQNLGQGPELLIRYENEEAVDDSQLPKDRFSAERLKGVDSTLKIQPAELGDSAVYLCARSLQSLADYNEQFFGPGTRLTVL.

This chain connects TRBV6-8 to TRBJ1-5; possibly TRBD1 for D (5 bases). The CDR3 is made up of 14 amino acids. Looked up from germline, CDR1 is MNHGY and CDR2 is SAAAGT. The V gene lost 5 bases and the J gene lost 5 bases, with 13 bases spanning the gap. This CDR3 reads CASSALQGDQPQHF. The CDR3 DNA reads TGTGCCAGCAGTGCTCTGCAGGGAGATCAGCCCCAGCATTTT.

This clone appeared a few times. This sequence joins TRBV6-8 and TRBJ2-5; TRBD2 matches at 8 bases. The CDR3 is made up of 15 amino acids. Germline CDR1 reads MNHGY; CDR2 reads SAAAGT. J lost 5 bases, V lost 0 bases, and 5 bases had no gene match. In nucleotides, the CDR3 is TGTGCCAGCAGTTACTCGGGACTAGGAGGGGAGACCCAGTACTTC. It is translated as CASSYSGLGGETQYF.

Judged by abundance, this clone is medium-sized. The chain couples TRBV6-1 to TRBJ1-5; D is unclear. This CDR3 contains 15 residues. The V gene's germline CDR1 is MNHNS and CDR2 SASEGT. Trimming pared 1 base from V and 4 bases from J, leaving 11 bases between. The CDR3 sequence: CASSEERVGNQPQHF. The CDR3 DNA is TGTGCCAGCAGTGAAGAAAGGGTGGGGAATCAGCCCCAGCATTTT.